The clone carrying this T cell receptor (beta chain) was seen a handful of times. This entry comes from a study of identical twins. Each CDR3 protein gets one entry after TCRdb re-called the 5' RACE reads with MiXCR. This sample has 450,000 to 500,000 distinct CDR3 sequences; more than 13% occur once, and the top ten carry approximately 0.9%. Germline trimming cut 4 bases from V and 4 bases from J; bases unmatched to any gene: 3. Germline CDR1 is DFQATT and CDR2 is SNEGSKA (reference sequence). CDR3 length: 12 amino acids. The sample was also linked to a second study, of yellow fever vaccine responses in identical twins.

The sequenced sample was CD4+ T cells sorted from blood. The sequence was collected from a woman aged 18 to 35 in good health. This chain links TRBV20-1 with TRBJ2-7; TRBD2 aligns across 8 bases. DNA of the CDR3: TGCAGTGCTAAGCGGGAGTGGTACGAGCAGTACTTC. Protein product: CSAKREWYEQYF.